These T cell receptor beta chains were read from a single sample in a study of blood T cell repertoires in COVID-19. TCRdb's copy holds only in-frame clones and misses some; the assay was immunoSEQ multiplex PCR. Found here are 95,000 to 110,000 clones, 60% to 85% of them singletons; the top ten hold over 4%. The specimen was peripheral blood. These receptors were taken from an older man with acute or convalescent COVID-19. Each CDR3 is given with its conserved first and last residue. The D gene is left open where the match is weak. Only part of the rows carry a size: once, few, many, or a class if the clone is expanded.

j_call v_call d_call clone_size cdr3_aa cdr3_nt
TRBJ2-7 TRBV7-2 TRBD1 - CASSLSLGQTYEQYF TGTGCCAGCAGCCTATCACTGGGACAGACCTACGAGCAGTACTTC
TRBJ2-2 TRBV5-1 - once CASSEQGTGELFF TGCGCCAGCAGCGAACAGGGAACCGGGGAGCTGTTTTTT
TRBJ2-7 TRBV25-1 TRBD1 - CATRGIGQGDLREQYF TGTGCCACCAGGGGAATCGGGCAGGGGGACCTACGCGAGCAGTACTTC
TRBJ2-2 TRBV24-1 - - CATGGLVGFGELFF TGTGCCACGGGGGGGCTAGTTGGTTTCGGGGAGCTGTTTTTT
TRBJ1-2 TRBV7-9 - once CASSVDSYGYTF TGTGCCAGCAGCGTGGACAGCTATGGCTACACCTTC
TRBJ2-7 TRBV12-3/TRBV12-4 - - CASSLSNSYEQYF TGTGCCAGCAGTTTGAGCAACTCCTACGAGCAGTACTTC
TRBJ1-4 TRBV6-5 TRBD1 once CASSYGGQGPEKLFF TGTGCCAGCAGTTACGGGGGACAGGGGCCCGAAAAACTGTTTTTT
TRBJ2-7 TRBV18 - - CASSPVGRQGDEQYF TGTGCCAGCTCACCAGTAGGACGACAAGGGGACGAGCAGTACTTC
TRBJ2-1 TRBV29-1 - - CSVTDNEQFF TGCAGCGTGACAGACAATGAGCAGTTCTTC
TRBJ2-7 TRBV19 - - CASSIDRSYEQYF TGTGCCAGTAGTATAGATCGGAGCTACGAGCAGTACTTC
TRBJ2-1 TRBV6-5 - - CASSFTGLSYNEQFF TGTGCCAGCAGTTTCACAGGGTTATCCTACAATGAGCAGTTCTTC
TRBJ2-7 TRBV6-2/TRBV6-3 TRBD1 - CASSYGQGSSYEQYF TGTGCCAGCAGTTACGGACAGGGATCGAGCTACGAGCAGTACTTC
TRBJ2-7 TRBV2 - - CAHRIHGYEQYF TGTGCCCACAGGATCCACGGCTACGAGCAGTACTTC
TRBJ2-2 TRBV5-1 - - CASSLGGIGEFSGELFF TGCGCCAGCAGCTTGGGCGGGATTGGGGAGTTCTCCGGGGAGCTGTTTTTT
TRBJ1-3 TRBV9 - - CASSHQSGNTIYF TGTGCCAGCAGCCATCAATCTGGAAACACCATATATTTT
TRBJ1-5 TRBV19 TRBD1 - CASSIIPAGTANQPQHF TGTGCCAGTAGTATCATCCCCGCCGGGACAGCTAATCAGCCCCAGCATTTT